Listed here is a single TCR beta chain. The data were obtained in a study of Ad26.COV2.S vaccination and SARS-CoV-2 variants. Across the whole study: Participant was drawn from the COV1001 Ad26.COV2.S trial arm. Ad26.COV2.S given intramuscularly, once or twice 56 days apart.

Trimming stripped 7 bases from V and 6 bases from J, with 12 bases between. This CDR3 region has 13 residues. Per germline, CDR1 ENHRY and CDR2 SYGVKD. The table came from immunoSEQ multiplex PCR; TCRdb's copy has only in-frame clones and leaves some out. The data hold around 300,000 clones, with 86% observed a single time. Treatment given: around 19 received Ad26.COV2.S at low or high dose, single or two shots; about 5 received placebo; per-sample allocation not given. Specimen acquisition occurred on day 63 following the initial vaccine or placebo injection. At a Boston site, the person donating was an adult of 18-55 years.

The V call is TRBV10-3, the J call TRBJ1-4; maybe TRBD1 (6 bases). The receptor's source is a person aged 18-65 years who received the Ad26.COV2.S COVID-19 vaccine or a placebo. Source: peripheral blood, taken in a trial of Ad26.COV2.S vaccine versus placebo. The CDR3 protein is CAIKAGDDEKLFF. CDR3 sequence (DNA): TGTGCCATCAAGGCAGGGGATGATGAAAAACTGTTTTTT.